Listed here are 23 T cell receptor beta chains from one sample, sequenced in a study of blood T cell repertoires in COVID-19. Using immunoSEQ multiplex PCR, the repertoire was profiled, and TCRdb retains in-frame clones only, with some absent. The table includes some 190,000 clones, about 82% detected once. The sequenced sample was PBMCs or T cells enriched from blood (not recorded which). The receptors here all came from a man aged 40-50 years with acute COVID-19.

The chain carries TRBV28 and TRBJ1-2; weak D call: TRBD1 (6 bases). CDR3 size: 14 residues. Trimming cost V 5 bases and J 9 bases, with 19 bases left between them. Looked up from germline, CDR1 is MDHEN and CDR2 is SYDVKM. Here the CDR3 reads CASSKGGAPRRYTF. CDR3 coding DNA: TGTGCCAGCAGTAAAGGGGGGGCGCCGCGGCGCTACACCTTC.

The rearrangement uses TRBV9 and TRBJ2-2; the match to TRBD2 covers 8 bases. With V trimmed by 0 bases and J by 3 bases, 7 bases remained unmatched. CDR1 SGDLS and CDR2 YYNGEE come from the germline V gene. This CDR3 has 17 residues. The CDR3, as DNA: TGTGCCAGCAGCGTAGGTCCAGCGGGAGCGGACACCGGGGAGCTGTTTTTT. Its translation is CASSVGPAGADTGELFF.

V gene TRBV5-1 combines with J gene TRBJ1-1; D is unclear. CDR3 size: 14 residues. Germline V gives CDR1 SGHRS, CDR2 YFSETQ. V was trimmed by 0 bases and J by 3 bases, leaving 9 bases between them. The CDR3 nucleotides read TGCGCCAGCAGCTTGGCCAATGGGCACACTGAAGCTTTCTTT. Translation: CASSLANGHTEAFF.

The chain couples TRBV7-2 to TRBJ2-2; D is unresolved. Germline values: CDR1 SGHTA, CDR2 FQGNSA. The V end lost 2 bases, the J end lost 5 bases, and 12 bases lay between the germline ends. The CDR3 consists of 15 residues. Written as DNA, the CDR3 is TGTGCCAGCAGCTTAACCGGGTTCGGTACCGGGGAGCTGTTTTTT. Translation: CASSLTGFGTGELFF.

This chain links TRBV27 with TRBJ1-1; D perhaps matches TRBD1 (6 bases). CDR1 MNHEY and CDR2 SMNVEV come from the germline V gene (reference sequence). V was cut by 10 bases and J by 8 bases, with 14 bases left in between. This CDR3 spans 11 amino acids. The CDR3 spells CATLSGQEAFF. CDR3 DNA sequence: TGTGCCACCCTCTCAGGACAGGAAGCTTTCTTT.

The chain couples TRBV2 to TRBJ2-2; 7 bases are shared with TRBD2. The junction had 5 bases not matched to a gene; V was cut back by 6 bases and J by 1 base. Looked up from germline, CDR1 is SNHLY and CDR2 is FYNNEI. CDR3 length equals 15 residues. CDR3 bases: TGTGCCAGCAGGCCGGGACTATGGAACACCGGGGAGCTGTTTTTT. It translates to CASRPGLWNTGELFF.

The chain uses TRBV28 and TRBJ2-1; TRBD1 aligns across 8 bases. The CDR3 loop spans 13 amino acids. Germline CDR1 reads MDHEN; CDR2 reads SYDVKM. V trimming: 7 bases; J trimming: 9 bases; junction bases outside the gene matches: 8. The CDR3 is CASKRTGMAEQFF. The CDR3 DNA follows: TGTGCCAGCAAACGGACAGGGATGGCTGAGCAGTTCTTC.

The chain links TRBV2 to TRBJ1-5, with TRBD1 matching over 7 bases. CDR1 SNHLY and CDR2 FYNNEI come from the germline V gene. CDR3 length equals 16 residues. The junction had 8 bases not matched to a gene; V was cut back by 5 bases and J by 1 base. The CDR3 DNA sequence: TGTGCCAGCAGTCGTCAGGGGGGCGGGAGCAATCAGCCCCAGCATTTT. The encoded protein is CASSRQGGGSNQPQHF. The full variable domain, with the rest looked up from reference TRBV2 and TRBJ1-5, is EPEVTQTPSHQVTQMGQEVILRCVPISNHLYFYWYRQILGQKVEFLVSFYNNEISEKSEIFDDQFSVERPDGSNFTLKIRSTKLEDSAMYFCASSRQGGGSNQPQHFGDGTRLSIL.

The CDR3 here is CASSFPRGRLGQPQHF. The CDR3 nucleotides are TGTGCCAGCAGTTTCCCCAGGGGGCGTTTGGGCCAGCCCCAGCATTTT. This chain links TRBV6-2 or TRBV6-3 with TRBJ1-5, with TRBD1 identical over 8 bases. The V gene end was trimmed by 4 bases and the J gene end by 7 bases; junction bases not matched to a gene: 12. The CDR3 loop spans 16 amino acids. The germline V gene has CDR1 MNHEY and CDR2 SVGEGT.

The chain joins TRBV7-9 to TRBJ1-2, with D uncertain. The CDR3 loop spans 14 amino acids. Germline values: CDR1 SEHNR, CDR2 FQNEAQ (reference sequence). Trimming shortened V by 2 bases and J by 2 bases, and 9 bases separated the two germline ends. For the CDR3, the DNA is TGTGCCAGCAGCTTAACAGATGCGAACTATGGCTACACCTTC. Its translation is CASSLTDANYGYTF.

This clone appeared a single time. V usage is TRBV28 and J usage is TRBJ1-2; possible D gene TRBD1, 6 bases. This CDR3 is built from 16 residues. Trimming cost V 3 bases and J 8 bases, with 22 bases left between them. CDR1 MDHEN and CDR2 SYDVKM come from the germline V gene. CDR3 nucleotides: TGTGCCAGCAGTTTGTACATGCTAGCGGGGGCACGGGGCTACACCTTC. Its protein is CASSLYMLAGARGYTF.

This clone has a handful of counts. The V gene is TRBV7-8, the J gene TRBJ1-2; no firm D call. V gave up 1 base and J gave up 4 bases, with 10 bases separating them. This CDR3 comprises 14 residues. Looked up from germline, CDR1 is SGHVS and CDR2 is FQNEAQ. CDR3 residues: CASSLGEGTYGYTF. For the CDR3, the DNA is TGTGCCAGCAGCTTAGGGGAGGGAACCTATGGCTACACCTTC.

The chain recombines TRBV7-5 with TRBJ2-7; the DNA was not compared with TRBD1, the D call given in the table. TRBV7-5 is a recognized pseudogene. CDR3 length: 14 amino acids. This CDR3 is CARSHGTGGNEQYF. CDR3 sequence (DNA): TGTGCCAGAAGCCACGGGACAGGAGGCAACGAGCAGTACTTC.

V is TRBV28 and J is TRBJ2-7, with 9 nucleotides matching TRBD2. With V trimmed by 3 bases and J by 4 bases, 4 bases remained unmatched. The CDR3 runs 14 residues. Germline-derived CDR1 and CDR2 are MDHEN and SYDVKM. CDR3 amino acids: CASSFGGRVYEQYF. Here the CDR3 DNA reads TGTGCCAGCAGTTTCGGCGGGAGGGTGTACGAGCAGTACTTC.

The chain combines TRBV2 with TRBJ1-5; TRBD1 agrees at 9 bases. The germline gives CDR1 SNHLY, CDR2 FYNNEI. Trimming cost V 8 bases and J 5 bases; bases outside gene matches: 4. The CDR3 covers 13 residues. The CDR3 nucleotides are TGTGCCAGCCAGCGGACAGGGGATCAGCCCCAGCATTTT. This encodes CASQRTGDQPQHF.

This clone is a singleton in its sample. The V gene is TRBV24-1, the J gene TRBJ2-2; D is ambiguous. The germline V and J ends were trimmed by 4 bases and 1 base, with 21 bases remaining between them. CDR1 is KGHDR, CDR2 SFDVKD, per germline. This CDR3 contains 19 residues. Here the CDR3 DNA reads TGTGCCACCAGTGACGATACTGTCTGGAGCGTAAGGAACACCGGGGAGCTGTTTTTT. It codes for CATSDDTVWSVRNTGELFF.

This clone appeared once. J is TRBJ1-6 and V is TRBV5-1; TRBD1 matches at 9 bases. The CDR3 runs to 15 residues. Germline V gives CDR1 SGHRS, CDR2 YFSETQ. Trimming cost V 0 bases and J 10 bases; bases outside gene matches: 5. The CDR3 is CASSLEQTGGSPLHF. CDR3 in DNA: TGCGCCAGCAGCTTGGAACAGACAGGGGGATCACCCCTCCACTTT.

The chain has TRBV4-3 and TRBJ2-2; TRBD2 might be the D (5 bases). CDR3 length: 16 residues. V was trimmed by 0 bases and J by 4 bases, leaving 12 bases between them. Germline V gene data show CDR1 as LGHNA and CDR2 as YSLEER. The CDR3 DNA sequence: TGCGCCAGCAGCCAAGATCTCCTAGCCGGCACCGGGGAGCTGTTTTTT. It yields the protein CASSQDLLAGTGELFF.

CDR3 sequence (DNA): TGTGCCAGCAGCCGAGGTTCGACAAGAGCGGATGAAAAACTGTTTTTT. Its translation is CASSRGSTRADEKLFF. This chain joins TRBV3-1 (or the pseudogene TRBV3-2) and TRBJ1-4; no clear D gene. This CDR3 contains 16 residues. CDR1 is LGHDT, CDR2 YNNKEL, per germline (reference sequence). The V end was cut by 4 bases, the J end by 6 bases, with 18 bases between.

This sequence joins TRBV4-1 and TRBJ2-7; 9 nucleotides match TRBD2. V lost 1 base and J lost 4; bases outside the gene matches: 17. CDR1 and CDR2 (germline): MGHRA, YSYEKL. This CDR3 has 19 residues. The CDR3 DNA sequence: TGCGCCAGCAGCCAAGTCGGGCTAGCGGGACCTAAAAGAGCGTACGAGCAGTACTTC. Translated: CASSQVGLAGPKRAYEQYF.

The chain couples TRBV24-1 to TRBJ1-3; D is unresolved. CDR3 length: 14 amino acids. The V gene lost 9 bases and the J gene lost 3 bases, with 14 bases spanning the gap. Germline V gene sequence: CDR1 KGHDR, CDR2 SFDVKD. Here the CDR3 DNA reads TGTGCCACCCAGCCGGGGTTTGGTGGAAACACCATATATTTT. Its translation is CATQPGFGGNTIYF.

The chain links TRBV18 to TRBJ2-1; TRBD2 aligns across 9 bases. J lost 12 bases, V lost 2 bases, and 8 bases had no gene match. CDR1 and CDR2 from the germline V gene are KGHSH and LQKENI. The CDR3 spans 14 residues. CDR3 in amino acids: CASSPGGRANWQFF. The CDR3 coding sequence is TGTGCCAGCTCACCAGGCGGGAGGGCCAACTGGCAGTTCTTC.

The sample holds one count of this clone. This CDR3 reads CASKQGASNQPQHF. In DNA, the CDR3 is TGTGCCAGCAAACAGGGGGCTAGCAATCAGCCCCAGCATTTT. The rearrangement links TRBV28 to TRBJ1-5; TRBD1 agrees at 9 bases. This CDR3 has 14 residues. After removal of 7 bases from V and 0 bases from J, the junction contained 1 base not matched to a gene. The V gene's germline CDR1 is MDHEN and CDR2 SYDVKM.